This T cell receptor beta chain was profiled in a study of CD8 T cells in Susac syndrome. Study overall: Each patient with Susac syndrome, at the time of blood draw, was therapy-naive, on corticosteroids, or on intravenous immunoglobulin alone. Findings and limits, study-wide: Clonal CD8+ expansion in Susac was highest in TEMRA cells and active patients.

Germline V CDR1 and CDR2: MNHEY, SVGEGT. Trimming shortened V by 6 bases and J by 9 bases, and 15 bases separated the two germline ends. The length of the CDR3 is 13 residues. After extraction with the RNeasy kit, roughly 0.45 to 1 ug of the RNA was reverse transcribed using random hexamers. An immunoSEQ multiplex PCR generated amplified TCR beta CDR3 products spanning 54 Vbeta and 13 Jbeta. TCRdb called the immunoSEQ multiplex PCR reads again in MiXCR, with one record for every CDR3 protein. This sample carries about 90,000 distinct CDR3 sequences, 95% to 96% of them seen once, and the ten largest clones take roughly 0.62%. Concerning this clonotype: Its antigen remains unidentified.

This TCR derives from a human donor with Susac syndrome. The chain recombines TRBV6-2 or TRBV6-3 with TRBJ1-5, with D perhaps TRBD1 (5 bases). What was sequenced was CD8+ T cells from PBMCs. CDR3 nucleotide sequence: TGTGCCAGCAGATGGAGGACATCAGGGCCCCAGCATTTT. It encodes CASRWRTSGPQHF.